The count of the clone carrying this TCR beta chain is one. The target antigen is unknown. The repertoire was sequenced with immunoSEQ multiplex PCR; TCRdb's copy has only in-frame clones and lacks some. The sample shows over 400,000 clones, approximately 92% of them seen only once. This sample was included in a study of Ad26.COV2.S vaccination and SARS-CoV-2 variants. Study in general: Doses of Ad26.COV2.S were injected into muscle once or twice, 56 days apart. Study-wide results and caveats: Reports say spike-specific CD8+ and CD4+ T cell responses covered substantial breadth after vaccination.

V lost 3 bases, J lost 3 bases, and 18 bases lay in between. Germline lookup yields CDR1 MGHRA and CDR2 YSYEKL. The CDR3 length is 16 residues. Noted treatment: some 20 received Ad26.COV2.S at low or high dose, single or two shots; several received placebo; per-sample allocation not given. It was on day 63 after the first vaccine or placebo injection that samples were taken. An adult aged 18-55 years in Boston served as the donor. The TCR sequence derives from a person aged 18 to 65 who received the Ad26.COV2.S COVID-19 vaccine or a placebo. Sequenced here: peripheral blood, sampled in a trial of Ad26.COV2.S vaccine versus placebo. The rearrangement links TRBV4-1 to TRBJ2-7; possible D gene TRBD2, 5 bases. Here the CDR3 reads CASSHSSFPGDYEQYF. In DNA form, the CDR3 reads TGCGCCAGCAGCCACTCAAGCTTCCCCGGGGACTACGAGCAGTACTTC.